The T cell receptor (beta chain) described here comes from a study of blood T cell repertoires in COVID-19 (dated by TCRdb to the early 2020s). About the study as a whole: Samples from collaborators originated in the United States, Italy and Spain and spanned both the acute and convalescent phases of COVID-19. The material from the prospective study consisted of cDNA or gDNA derived from T cells, B-cell-depleted T cells, or PBMCs. Subjects who had been exposed to COVID-19, were actively infected with it, or had recovered from it provided the deeply sampled blood TCRbeta repertoires that made up the dataset. The repertoires were released in a freely available public database meant as a resource for research on the immune response to SARS-CoV-2. Samples came from the ongoing ImmuneRACE study (first 160 participants) plus 1,254 subjects from 6 global collaborators. Sample metadata almost always included a de-identified subject ID, COVID-19 status, age in years and sex. HLA class I and class II types, where available, came from metadata supplied by the sample provider rather than from assay-based typing. The investigation overall reported the following: The quantity of clinical and demographic metadata differed by source and by participant and was supplied without curation.

Points on this clone: What this receptor recognizes is not known. One base away there is no much larger clone; base qualities are not given.

TCRbeta CDR3 regions were amplified from genomic DNA by means of the immunoSEQ Assay, a bias-controlled multiplex PCR. Concerning the study's data processing: Within the assay, amplification of reference gene primers was used to estimate how many nucleated cells each sample contained. To quantify the absolute abundance of each unique TCRbeta CDR3 rearrangement, sequence reads were collapsed and filtered. Productive Simpson clonality was computed per sample as the square root of Simpson's diversity index over productive rearrangements. TCRdb obtained this table from immuneACCESS and retained in-frame rearrangements with V and J assigned. These tables miss some clones; where compared with another copy, unresolved V genes account for less than half of the shortfall, and the remainder is unexplained. V, J and clone size derive from that table, while D and trimming were established from the DNA sequence. Across this sample there are 160,000 or so clones, with roughly 88% seen only once. The ten biggest clones cover less than 8% of the sample.

Participants in the prospective study were enrolled through a virtual design, were aged roughly 18 to 100 years, and lived in roughly 26 United States geographic areas. Cohort assignment in the prospective study relied on participant-reported clinical history from a screening survey and a study questionnaire. Recovered participants in ImmuneRACE Cohort 3 were defined by two consecutive negative NP/OP PCR tests, clearance by a healthcare professional, or resolution of symptoms. Each participant in the prospective study had whole blood, serum and a nasopharyngeal or oropharyngeal swab collected by mobile phlebotomists. Over a roughly two-month period, participants in the prospective study had the option of providing additional blood draws and questionnaires. Before DNA extraction, prospective study blood samples were shipped either frozen or at room temperature. This receptor was obtained from a woman aged 45-65 years who had recovered from COVID-19. Sequencing was carried out using PBMCs or T cells enriched from blood (not recorded which).

This receptor has the CDR3 CASSWEPPDRGNRGETQYF. The nucleotide sequence is given as TGCGCCAGCAGCTGGGAACCTCCGGACAGGGGGAATAGGGGAGAGACCCAGTACTTC. Here the chain combines TRBV5-1 and TRBJ2-5, and TRBD1 matches 10 of the central bases. V is cut back by 3 bases and J by 4 bases, with 18 bases in the junction unmatched. From its cysteine to its phenylalanine, the CDR3 spans 19 amino acids. The kept DNA is CDR3 alone, 57 bases in frame from the first base. The germline V gene yields SGHRS for CDR1 and YFSETQ for CDR2.